Listed below are T cell receptor beta chains from one sample, sequenced in a study of metastatic and nonmetastatic thyroid tumors. TCRdb re-called clones via MiXCR from the PCR reads. The repertoire holds about 35,000 clones, with around a fifth as singletons. Sequenced sample: blood. These receptor sequences come from a female donor with papillary thyroid cancer or a benign thyroid nodule (not recorded which). Some clones in this sample may be carry-over from other donors' samples. Both conserved end residues are part of each CDR3. A D gene is named only where the DNA matches it firmly. For some rows the clone size is stated as once, few or many, or as a class when expanded; others skip it.

D	V	size	J	CDR3	DNA
TRBD1	TRBV5-5	many	TRBJ1-2	CASSIGQGSNYGYTF	TGTGCCAGCAGCATAGGACAGGGGAGTAACTATGGCTACACCTTC
.	TRBV7-3	few	TRBJ2-3	CVSSLTFRVRGDTQYF	TGTGTCAGCAGCTTAACGTTCAGGGTCAGAGGAGATACGCAGTATTTT
.	TRBV10-2	many	TRBJ1-2	CASSPRANYGYTF	TGCGCCAGCAGTCCCAGGGCTAACTATGGCTACACCTTC
.	TRBV29-1	many	TRBJ1-1	CSGARGTEAFF	TGCAGCGGGGCCAGGGGCACTGAAGCTTTCTTT
.	TRBV28	.	TRBJ2-2	CASRSGGVPNTGELFF	TGTGCCAGCAGATCCGGTGGTGTTCCGAATACCGGGGAGCTGTTTTTT
TRBD2	TRBV20-1	many	TRBJ2-3	CSARARLAGGTDTQYF	TGCAGTGCTAGAGCCCGACTAGCGGGGGGCACAGATACGCAGTATTTT
.	TRBV3-1	many	TRBJ2-2	CASSQEGGAKVGELFF	TGTGCCAGCAGCCAAGAGGGGGGAGCAAAGGTCGGGGAGCTGTTTTTT
.	TRBV27	many	TRBJ1-4	CASSSRFGTTNEKLFF	TGTGCCAGCAGTTCCCGGTTCGGGACAACTAATGAAAAACTGTTTTTT
TRBD2	TRBV20-1	.	TRBJ2-1	CSAKASGPYNEQFF	TGCAGTGCTAAGGCTAGCGGACCCTACAATGAGCAGTTCTTC
.	TRBV7-8	many	TRBJ2-1	CASSLGGGQFNEQFF	TGTGCCAGCAGCTTGGGGGGCGGACAGTTCAATGAGCAGTTCTTC
TRBD1	TRBV12-3/TRBV12-4	medium-sized	TRBJ2-7	CASSSRQGAYEQYF	TGTGCCAGCAGTTCCCGTCAGGGGGCTTACGAGCAGTACTTC
.	TRBV7-9	many	TRBJ1-1	CASSFLQEGSEAFF	TGTGCCAGCAGCTTCTTACAGGAGGGCAGTGAAGCTTTCTTT
TRBD1	TRBV6-1	many	TRBJ1-2	CASLQDAGGSGYTF	TGTGCCAGTCTTCAGGATGCAGGGGGATCCGGCTACACCTTC
.	TRBV11-2	.	TRBJ2-2	CASSLVPRDGTGELFF	TGTGCCAGCAGCTTAGTTCCCAGGGACGGCACCGGGGAGCTGTTTTTT
.	TRBV27	few	TRBJ2-1	CASTKYVGRGNEQFF	TGTGCCAGCACCAAGTATGTCGGTAGGGGAAATGAGCAGTTCTTC
.	TRBV24-1	many	TRBJ2-1	CATSKQEGGEQFF	TGTGCCACCAGTAAACAGGAGGGGGGTGAGCAGTTCTTC
.	TRBV10-1	few	TRBJ2-2	CASSESVGRPGELFF	TGCGCCAGCAGTGAGTCGGTAGGGCGGCCCGGGGAGCTGTTTTTT
.	TRBV24-1	many	TRBJ2-5	CATSDTRTYQETQYF	TGTGCCACCAGTGATACACGGACATACCAAGAGACCCAGTACTTC
TRBD2	TRBV7-8	few	TRBJ2-7	CASTATWTSGDEQYF	TGTGCCAGCACCGCGACCTGGACTAGCGGGGACGAGCAGTACTTC
TRBD2	TRBV7-3	.	TRBJ2-1	CASSLLAGNEQFF	TGTGCCAGCAGCTTATTAGCGGGAAATGAGCAGTTCTTC
.	TRBV7-3	many	TRBJ2-3	CASSLVFTDTQYF	TGTGCCAGCAGCTTAGTGTTCACAGATACGCAGTATTTT
TRBD1	TRBV6-1	.	TRBJ1-6	CASRRRGQGISSPLHF	TGTGCCAGCAGACGCAGGGGACAGGGTATCAGTTCACCCCTCCACTTT
.	TRBV6-6	few	TRBJ2-3	CAGSYSRVNTDTQYF	TGTGCCGGCAGTTACTCCAGGGTGAACACAGATACGCAGTATTTT
.	TRBV6-1	few	TRBJ1-5	CASIGEGNYQPQHF	TGTGCCAGCATTGGGGAGGGTAACTACCAGCCCCAGCATTTT
.	TRBV20-1	.	TRBJ1-5	CSAISTAVRQANYQPQHF	TGCAGTGCTATCTCCACGGCAGTGAGACAGGCTAATTATCAGCCCCAGCATTTT
TRBD1	TRBV6-1	few	TRBJ2-7	CASSQGTGEYF	TGTGCCAGCAGTCAAGGGACAGGGGAGTACTTC
.	TRBV19	many	TRBJ2-1	CASSIYPLRRVDNEQFF	TGTGCCAGTAGTATATACCCCCTCCGGCGTGTTGACAATGAGCAGTTCTTC
.	TRBV7-8	many	TRBJ1-1	CASSTAGIEAFF	TGTGCCAGCAGCACTGCGGGGATTGAAGCTTTCTTT
.	TRBV10-2	many	TRBJ2-1	CASSRYGNEQFF	TGCGCCAGCAGTCGGTACGGCAATGAGCAGTTCTTC
TRBD2	TRBV28	.	TRBJ2-3	CASSTRTSGRGADTQYF	TGTGCCAGCAGTACAAGGACTAGCGGGAGGGGGGCAGATACGCAGTATTTT
.	TRBV15	many	TRBJ1-1	CATSNDPNTEAFF	TGTGCCACCAGCAACGACCCCAATACTGAAGCTTTCTTT
TRBD2	TRBV7-8	.	TRBJ2-1	CASSLGGGAHNEQFF	TGTGCCAGCAGCTTAGGGGGAGGGGCTCACAATGAGCAGTTCTTC
.	TRBV7-9	.	TRBJ2-7	CASSGSGWAGEQYF	TGTGCCAGCAGCGGTAGCGGATGGGCGGGCGAGCAGTACTTC
TRBD1	TRBV6-2/TRBV6-3	few	TRBJ2-7	CASSKLQGASIQYF	TGTGCCAGCAGTAAACTACAGGGGGCGTCAATCCAGTACTTC
TRBD2	TRBV24-1	many	TRBJ2-1	CATSDPSGNSYNEQFF	TGTGCCACCAGTGACCCTAGCGGGAACTCCTACAATGAGCAGTTCTTC
.	TRBV11-3	many	TRBJ1-3	CASSLGEQGGTIYF	TGTGCCAGCAGCTTAGGGGAACAGGGAGGAACCATATATTTT
.	TRBV5-1	many	TRBJ2-2	CASSFQALNTGELFF	TGCGCCAGCAGCTTCCAAGCTCTGAACACCGGGGAGCTGTTTTTT
.	TRBV6-1	few	TRBJ1-1	CASSELGQRSNTEAFF	TGTGCCAGCAGTGAATTAGGACAGAGGTCTAACACTGAGGCTTTCTTT
TRBD2	TRBV2	many	TRBJ2-7	CASSGGTSVSLYEQYF	TGTGCCAGCAGTGGTGGGACTAGCGTCTCCCTCTACGAGCAGTACTTC
.	TRBV11-2	.	TRBJ2-3	CASSSSRLIADTQYF	TGTGCCAGCAGCTCCTCTCGATTGATAGCAGATACGCAGTATTTT